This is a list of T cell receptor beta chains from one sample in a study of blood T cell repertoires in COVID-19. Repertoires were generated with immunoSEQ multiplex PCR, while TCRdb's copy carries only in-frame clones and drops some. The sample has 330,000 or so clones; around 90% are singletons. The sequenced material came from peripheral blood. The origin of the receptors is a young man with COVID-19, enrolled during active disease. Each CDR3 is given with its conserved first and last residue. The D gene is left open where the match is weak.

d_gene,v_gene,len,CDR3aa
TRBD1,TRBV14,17,CASSQRWTGTPQETQYF
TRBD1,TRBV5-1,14,CASSGTGMNTEAFF
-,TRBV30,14,CAWSVGFGSYEQYF
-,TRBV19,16,CASSLGQGRYNQPQHF
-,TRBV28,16,CASSPERGWMNTEAFF
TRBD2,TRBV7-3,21,CASSDYYLGLAGGPNTGELFF
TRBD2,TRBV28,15,CASRITTSGMDIQYF
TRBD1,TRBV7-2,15,CASSFQTGGVYGYTF
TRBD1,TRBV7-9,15,CASSHRTGKFYEQYF
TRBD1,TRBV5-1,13,CASNSGTGPPLHF
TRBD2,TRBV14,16,CASSQSWLAGGDEQFF
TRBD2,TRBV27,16,CASHSFGGRASYEQYF
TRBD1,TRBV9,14,CASSAGTGNNEQFF
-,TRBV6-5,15,CASSPPGYDNYEQYF
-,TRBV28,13,CASSPPGRDQQFF
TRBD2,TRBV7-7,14,CASSLGTSVETQYF